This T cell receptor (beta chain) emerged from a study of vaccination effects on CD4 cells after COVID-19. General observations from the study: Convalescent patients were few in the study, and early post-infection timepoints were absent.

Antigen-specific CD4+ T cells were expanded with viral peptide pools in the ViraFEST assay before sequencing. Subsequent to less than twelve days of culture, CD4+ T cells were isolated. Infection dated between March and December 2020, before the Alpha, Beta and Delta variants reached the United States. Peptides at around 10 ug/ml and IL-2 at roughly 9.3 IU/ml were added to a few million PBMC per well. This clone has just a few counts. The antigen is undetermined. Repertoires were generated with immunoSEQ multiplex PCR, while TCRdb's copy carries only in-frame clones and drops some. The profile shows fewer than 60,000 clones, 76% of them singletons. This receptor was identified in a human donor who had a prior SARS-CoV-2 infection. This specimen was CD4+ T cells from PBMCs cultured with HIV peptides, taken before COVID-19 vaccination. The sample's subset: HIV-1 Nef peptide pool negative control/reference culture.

CDR3 nucleotide sequence: TGCGCCACCGAGGGTGGAACCTCCTACGAGCAGTACTTC. Its translation: CATEGGTSYEQYF. This chain uses TRBV10-1 with TRBJ2-7, with D tentatively TRBD2 (5 bases). This CDR3 region has 13 residues. Trimming removed 10 bases at V and 0 bases at J, with 13 bases between. Germline-derived CDR1 and CDR2 are WNHNN and SYGVQD (reference sequence).